This T cell receptor beta chain originates from a study of cytomegalovirus exposure and HLA in healthy donors (dated 2017 in TCRdb). Some background on the complete study: According to an earlier analysis of 550 to 750 of the donors, about 179 million T cells yielded 90 million to 140 million unique TCR beta sequences and around 300 Gb of sequence data. Approximately 300 gigabases of sequencing data and around 85 million unique TCR sequences made up an early release that covered some 640 HLA-typed donors. Of the 300 to 500 genotyped donors, approximately 81% were placed in the genetic ancestry cluster associated with self-reported Caucasian donors. The study aimed to test whether signatures of past pathogen exposure could be identified by cataloging public T cell receptors. The T cell repertoires of under 700 subjects were profiled by immunosequencing and related to cytomegalovirus serostatus. Along with the approximately 600-subject first cohort, a separate validation cohort of around 120 different subjects was used. The study combined high-throughput TCR immunosequencing, statistical association of individual TCRs with disease status, and machine learning to predict cytomegalovirus infection status. A later analysis re-analyzed previously published TCR beta repertoires from several hundred donors and added high-resolution HLA genotyping to study TCR occurrence patterns. Rather than using new phenotypic data, the later analysis identified candidate immune exposures from TCR beta sequences and from how often those sequences occurred across donors. An earlier analysis of around 580 of the donors used high-throughput TCR beta sequencing to judge whether each TCR beta V gene segment behaved as functional or pseudogenic. Donor age, sex, ethnicity and CMV serostatus were collected together with the repertoire data. A later genetic analysis used genome-wide SNP genotypes for about three fifths of the 666 donors, treating that subset as a discovery cohort. Every discovery cohort repertoire had been produced on one sequencing platform. Class I and class II HLA loci were covered by the typing at four-digit resolution. The number of donors typed differed by locus, with roughly 629-640 for A, B, C, DRB1 and DQB1, 522 for DQA1, about 610 for DPA1, and around 450 for DPB1. A few DR-DQ haplotypes were treated as single units for association and clustering because of strong linkage in the cohort. Across around 400 genotyped donors of the cohort, an average of about 250,000 unique TCR beta nucleotide sequences per donor were sequenced, and 15% to 20% of those sequences were non-productive. What the study reported, not specific to this receptor: For the cohort, immune exposure information was limited to CMV serostatus. Specific HLA alleles were associated with 15,000 to 20,000 TCR beta sequences at a false discovery rate of 0.05 in a later analysis. In a later analysis, several top co-occurrence clusters were reported to appear linked to parvovirus B19, influenza, CMV and Epstein-Barr virus. The sequencing pipeline was judged likely to have produced a cluster of highly shared sequence variants as a technical artifact. A later analysis found that most CMV-associated TCR beta chains appeared HLA-restricted, with HLA associations seemingly driven largely by CMV exposure. Correlated functional status among segregating V segments might be attributable to linkage disequilibrium, but an unknown experimental factor could not be ruled out. Cytomegalovirus status was reported to be diagnosed by the classifier with high specificity and sensitivity in both the original and validation cohorts. Because HLA typing was missing for some donors at each locus, association tests included only the typed subset. Compared with the roughly 670-donor mean, donors in an Asian-associated ancestry cluster had fewer N-insertions in productive TCRs, according to a later genetic analysis. In the study, about 150 TCR beta chains were listed as associated with cytomegalovirus. In a later analysis, TCR association rates were found to vary across HLA loci, with the most associated TCRs seen for DRB1 alleles and the fewest for HLA-C alleles. The earlier analysis of approximately 590 of the donors excluded some 16 rarely observed V segments, including chromosome 9 orphons, because counts were too low. In an earlier analysis of some 500 of the donors, most TCR beta V segments were observed in productive rearrangements about 87% or about 30% of the time, broadly matching IMGT annotations. Three of the identified cytomegalovirus-associated TCR beta chains were confirmed in vitro to be specific for cytomegalovirus antigens. Most TCR sequences were observed very rarely across donors, whereas some public TCRs were present in many individuals. The 87-base-pair reads could not distinguish some IMGT-functional V segments, including TRBV6-2 and TRBV6-3, so those segments were excluded. The authors suggested that the approach could potentially be extended to other disease states and immunological phenotypes. In a later analysis, HLA-associated TCR beta chains were found to be more clonally expanded and to have lower generation probabilities than equally common non-associated chains. A further reported finding was that TCR beta sequences accurately predicted the HLA-A and HLA-B alleles for most subjects in the first cohort. When HLA alleles, especially DR and DQ, strongly co-occurred, attributing TCR associations to individual alleles was difficult. A later genetic analysis associated a missense DCLRE1C variant with V-gene and J-gene trimming of TCR beta chains, and an independent cohort replicated the association. Presence/absence analyses assumed roughly uniform sequencing depth across donors, an assumption that may not hold. This cohort had only TCR beta chains sequenced, and the lack of alpha or paired-chain data limited which features could be detected.

Preparation of the library involved the immunoSEQ multiplex PCR assay. For the multiplex PCR, a mixture combining 60 forward primers for TCR Vbeta segments and 13 reverse primers for TCR Jbeta segments was used. The CDR3 region of rearranged TCR beta genes was amplified from genomic DNA by a multiplex PCR assay. Amplified TCR beta libraries were sequenced as 87-base-pair reads on the Illumina HiSeq System. The authors' pipeline ran thus. In a later analysis, tens of millions of unique TCR beta chains were counted across the 500 to 700 repertoires, and approximately 9.9 million of these chains were shared by at least two donors. To remove PCR and sequencing errors, raw reads were error-corrected and collapsed into unique sequences using a nearest-neighbor algorithm that merged closely related sequences. CDR3 sequences were aligned to IMGT reference sequences to assign V, D and J gene segments. For a sequence to be retained, a match of at least six nucleotides was required to both a V gene segment and a J gene segment. A rearrangement was called productive if the CDR3 had no stop codons and remained in frame with V and J, and every other rearrangement was called non-productive. Following IMGT convention, CDR3 was defined as the stretch from the second conserved V-encoded cysteine up to the conserved J-encoded phenylalanine. The earlier analysis of about 500 of the donors excluded sequences that lacked an unambiguous match to a single V gene segment. An earlier analysis of a few hundred of the donors classified V segments as functional when productive rearrangements were above 56.7% and as segregating when the standard deviation between donors was above 5%. A statistical classification framework was built for diagnosing cytomegalovirus status from the catalog of TCR beta chain sequences. V and J gene assignment, in a later analysis, came from comparing TCR nucleotide sequences with IMGT/GENE-DB human TR gene sequences. Using the TCRdist pipeline, a later analysis assigned CDR3 sequences along with most-parsimonious VDJ recombination scenarios. In a later analysis, each TCR beta chain was defined by its CDR3 amino acid sequence together with its V-gene family, and reads lacking a unique V-gene family were excluded. A later analysis removed 500 to 600 highly shared, low-generation-probability nucleotide sequences to deal with suspected cross-contamination and a sequencing artifact. For each public chain, a later analysis derived a clonal expansion index from normalized ranks of inferred template counts within each repertoire. In a later analysis, generation probabilities were computed using a VDJ recombination model fitted to out-of-frame rearrangements, and the results were checked against IGoR. In a later analysis, hypergeometric tests were used to score TCR-TCR, TCR-HLA and TCR-CMV co-occurrence, with a repertoire-size bias correction applied to TCR pairs. In a later analysis, false discovery rates were estimated by permuting HLA or CMV assignments 20 times. In a later analysis, co-occurring TCRs were grouped with DBSCAN, and TCRdist sequence similarity was added when clustering was performed within HLA-allele-positive subsets. For co-occurrence clustering, repertoires with fewer than 30,000 or more than 120,000 public chains were excluded, along with about five repertoires with anomalous nucleotide sharing. The source is immuneACCESS, and TCRdb retained only in-frame sequences with V and J called. Part of the clones is not carried over; for the studies checked, unresolved V genes explain less than half of this, and the remainder is unexplained. From that table come the V and J calls and clone size; the DNA was used to work out D and trimming. The sample contains about 100,000 clones, roughly three quarters of them found a single time. The ten largest clonotypes hold 19% of the sample.

A note on this clone: Its antigen is not yet known. Base-call qualities are not available, and no considerably larger clone is one nucleotide away.

In total, more than 500 healthy bone marrow donors made up the cohort. At the time of sampling, every cohort member was nominally healthy, though immune exposures that went unrecorded were likely present. The donor was CMV seropositive and belonged to the group of 250 to 300 seropositive cohort members. Each donor provided a peripheral blood sample, and peripheral blood mononuclear cells were used for TCR beta sequencing. Genomic DNA was extracted from the blood cell samples with the Qiagen DNeasy Blood Extraction Kit. V is cut by 1 base and J by 2 bases, and the space between the germline ends is 9 bases. CDR1 and CDR2, per the germline V gene, are SGHVS and FQNEAQ. Measured from the cysteine to the phenylalanine, the CDR3 is 14 residues long. Just CDR3 DNA is preserved here, 42 bases in frame from base 1.

This sequence was found in an older woman in good health and CMV-seropositive. The chain is encoded by TRBV7-8 joined to TRBJ2-7; the D segment cannot be called with confidence. Input material: PBMCs. The CDR3 region: CASSLDSLTYEQYF. The nucleotide sequence is TGTGCCAGCAGCTTAGACAGCCTCACCTACGAGCAGTACTTC.